Listed here are 16 T cell receptor beta chains from one sample, sequenced in a study of T cell responses to AZD1222 COVID-19 vaccine. Measured with immunoSEQ multiplex PCR; TCRdb has only the in-frame clones, and not every one. The data show over 120,000 clones, with roughly 92% seen just once and roughly 1.8% held by the top ten. This material consisted of peripheral blood, taken on day 0 of AZD1222 vaccination. These receptors were taken from an adult in good health.

J is TRBJ1-5 and V is TRBV9; D is unclear. V gave up 1 base and J gave up 4 bases, with 6 bases separating them. There are 13 residues in the CDR3. Germline CDR1 is SGDLS and CDR2 is YYNGEE. The CDR3 coding sequence is TGTGCCAGCAGCGTATATGGGAATCAGCCCCAGCATTTT. It specifies CASSVYGNQPQHF.

J is TRBJ2-7 and V is TRBV12-3 or TRBV12-4, with 9 positions matching TRBD1. This CDR3 comprises 13 residues. The V gene end was trimmed by 5 bases and the J gene end by 6 bases; junction bases not matched to a gene: 5. The CDR3 coding sequence is TGTGCCAGCAGTCCTCACAGGGGGCGCGAGCAGTACTTC. This gives the protein CASSPHRGREQYF.

CDR3 nucleotide sequence: TGTGCCAGCAGCGTAGGCCCGACAGACGAGCAGTACTTC. As protein: CASSVGPTDEQYF. This chain connects TRBV9 to TRBJ2-7, with D maybe TRBD1 (5 bases). The CDR3 has 13 residues. Germline assignment: CDR1 SGDLS and CDR2 YYNGEE. V was shortened by 0 bases and J by 5 bases, with 9 bases between the two germline ends.

This rearrangement joins TRBV5-1 to TRBJ2-1; 8 bases line up with TRBD2. The CDR3 consists of 16 residues. CDR1 and CDR2 from the germline V gene are SGHRS and YFSETQ. V gave up 4 bases and J gave up 9 bases; unmatched junction bases: 15. The CDR3 region is CASSLFRPAGVGEQFF. In nucleotides, the CDR3 is TGCGCCAGCAGCCTATTTCGTCCAGCGGGAGTGGGTGAGCAGTTCTTC.

J is TRBJ2-1 and V is TRBV27; possibly TRBD1 or TRBD2 for D (5 bases each). There are 18 residues in the CDR3. CDR1 is MNHEY and CDR2 is SMNVEV in the germline V gene (reference sequence). Trimming cost V 3 bases and J 4 bases, with 22 bases left between them. CDR3 DNA sequence: TGTGCCAGCAGTTTTGGTTTCGTCAGGGTTCCGGGATACAATGAGCAGTTCTTC. Amino acids: CASSFGFVRVPGYNEQFF.

The chain links TRBV28 to TRBJ1-4; D remains ambiguous. Germline CDR1 and CDR2: MDHEN and SYDVKM. Trimming shortened V by 8 bases and J by 3 bases, and 13 bases separated the two germline ends. This CDR3 spans 14 amino acids. Here the CDR3 DNA reads TGTGCCAGCGGTACCTTAACCCCTAATGAAAAACTGTTTTTT. Translated: CASGTLTPNEKLFF.

The rearrangement joins TRBV29-1 to TRBJ1-3; D remains ambiguous. There are 13 residues in the CDR3. Germline V gene sequence: CDR1 SQVTM, CDR2 ANQGSEA. Deletions cut 2 bases from V and 1 base from J, with 6 bases between. The DNA of the CDR3 is TGCAGCGTTGAACGTGTTTCTGGAAACACCATATATTTT. This sequence encodes CSVERVSGNTIYF.

This clone was seen a single time. The rearrangement uses TRBV18 and TRBJ2-7; tentative D call: TRBD2 (6 bases). The CDR3 sequence is 11 residues long. Germline values: CDR1 KGHSH, CDR2 LQKENI. V was clipped by 4 bases and J by 7 bases, with 8 bases between them. CDR3 amino acids: CASSLRGEQYF. For the CDR3, the DNA is TGTGCCAGCTCACTTCGGGGGGAGCAGTACTTC.

The V call is TRBV5-1, the J call TRBJ2-3, with 9 bases identical to TRBD2. This CDR3 is built from 14 residues. Looked up from germline, CDR1 is SGHRS and CDR2 is YFSETQ. V shed 4 bases and J 5 bases; nucleotides not matched to a gene: 5. The CDR3 reads CASSPRLAVDTQYF. Here the CDR3 DNA reads TGCGCCAGCAGCCCCAGACTAGCGGTAGATACGCAGTATTTT.

The rearrangement uses TRBV11-2 and TRBJ2-1, with 7 bases identical to TRBD2. CDR3 size: 16 residues. V lost 3 bases, J lost 9 bases, and 14 bases stayed unmatched. Germline V gives CDR1 SGHAT, CDR2 FQNNGV. CDR3 residues: CASSFEREVVHGEQFF. Here the CDR3 DNA reads TGTGCCAGCAGCTTTGAACGGGAGGTAGTCCATGGTGAGCAGTTCTTC.

As regards this clone: Germline is not matched at one junction end, which may reflect a read error. This chain joins TRBV9 and TRBJ1-5; D not certain. The CDR3 is made up of 15 amino acids. The germline CDR1 and CDR2 sequences are SGDLS and YYNGEE. The CDR3 reads CANSVDPRIHQPQHF. The DNA for the CDR3 is TGTGCCAACAGCGTAGACCCTAGGATCCATCAGCCCCAGCATTTT.

The chain recombines TRBV27 with TRBJ2-1; D may be TRBD1 or TRBD2 (6 bases each). CDR3 length: 15 residues. Trimming cost V 7 bases and J 2 bases, with 15 bases left between them. Germline CDR1 reads MNHEY; CDR2 reads SMNVEV (reference sequence). The CDR3 loop is CASTFRGHPYNEQFF. The CDR3, as DNA: TGTGCCAGCACCTTTCGGGGGCATCCCTACAATGAGCAGTTCTTC.

V and J are TRBV3-1 (or the pseudogene TRBV3-2) and TRBJ1-2, with D unresolved. V lost 4 bases and J lost 6, with 9 bases in between. From germline, CDR1 is LGHDT and CDR2 YNNKEL (reference sequence). The CDR3 contains 12 residues. This chain's CDR3 is CASSRSGHGYTF. The CDR3 region has the DNA TGTGCCAGCAGCCGCTCCGGCCATGGCTACACCTTC.

This rearrangement joins TRBV2 to TRBJ1-6, with D perhaps TRBD1 (5 bases). This CDR3 comprises 15 residues. Between the trimmed V and J ends, which lost 7 bases and 4 bases, there was a span of 14 bases. Germline CDR1 SNHLY, CDR2 FYNNEI. The DNA for the CDR3 is TGTGCCAGCAATCCCACAGGAATTTATAATTCACCCCTCCACTTT. Encoded protein: CASNPTGIYNSPLHF. The complete variable domain, with remaining parts taken from reference TRBV2 and TRBJ1-6, reads EPEVTQTPSHQVTQMGQEVILRCVPISNHLYFYWYRQILGQKVEFLVSFYNNEISEKSEIFDDQFSVERPDGSNFTLKIRSTKLEDSAMYFCASNPTGIYNSPLHFGNGTRLTVT.

V gene TRBV10-3 combines with J gene TRBJ2-3; TRBD2 matches at 9 bases. Germline-derived CDR1 and CDR2 are ENHRY and SYGVKD. Germline trimming cut 6 bases from V and 0 bases from J; bases unmatched to any gene: 4. CDR3 length: 15 amino acids. The CDR3 DNA is TGTGCCATCAGGGCCCTAGCGGGAAGCACAGATACGCAGTATTTT. Its translation is CAIRALAGSTDTQYF.

This chain links TRBV7-2 with TRBJ2-3, with D unresolved. V dropped 1 base and J dropped 6 bases, with 23 bases sitting between them. CDR3 length equals 18 residues. Germline V lookup: CDR1 SGHTA, CDR2 FQGNSA. The CDR3: CASSLDPGLAPSSDTQYF. The CDR3 DNA follows: TGTGCCAGCAGCTTAGATCCCGGGTTGGCCCCTTCCAGTGATACGCAGTATTTT.